One sample yielded the 17 T cell receptor beta chains listed below, sequenced in a study of blood T cell repertoires in COVID-19. Assay used: immunoSEQ multiplex PCR; TCRdb lists only in-frame clones, some missing. The table lists 150,000 to 200,000 clones, 80% to 90% of them singletons. The sequenced sample was peripheral blood. These TCRs come from a man between 45 and 60 years old with active or convalescent COVID-19.

V is TRBV9 and J is TRBJ1-2, with 8 bases matching TRBD1. This CDR3 contains 15 residues. Germline V lookup: CDR1 SGDLS, CDR2 YYNGEE. The ends lost 0 bases at V and 4 bases at J; junction bases unmatched: 5. The CDR3 bases are TGTGCCAGCAGCGTAGGTACAGGGGGTGGCTATGGCTACACCTTC. Translating it yields CASSVGTGGGYGYTF.

The chain recombines TRBV7-2 with TRBJ1-1; D is uncertain. V dropped 3 bases and J dropped 7 bases, with 12 bases sitting between them. Germline V gene lookup returns CDR1 SGHTA and CDR2 FQGNSA. The CDR3 sequence is 13 residues long. CDR3 bases: TGTGCCAGCAGCTTCCCAGCGTCTTTTGAAGCTTTCTTT. Its protein product is CASSFPASFEAFF. The full variable domain, completed using reference TRBV7-2 and TRBJ1-1, is GAGVSQSPSNKVTEKGKDVELRCDPISGHTALYWYRQSLGQGLEFLIYFQGNSAPDKSGLPSDRFSAERTGGSVSTLTIQRTQQEDSAVYLCASSFPASFEAFFGQGTRLTVV.

The CDR3 protein is CASSFAGVGQPQHF. CDR3 nucleotide sequence: TGTGCCAGCAGCTTTGCGGGGGTGGGTCAGCCCCAGCATTTT. This sequence joins TRBV5-4 and TRBJ1-5, with a weak D call TRBD1 (5 bases). The CDR3 length is 14 residues. CDR1 is SGHNT, CDR2 YYREEE, per germline (reference sequence). Trimming removed 2 bases at V and 6 bases at J, with 12 bases between.

This chain connects TRBV12-5 to TRBJ2-5; 13 bases agree with TRBD2. Germline CDR1 is LGHNT and CDR2 is FRNRAP. The trim removed 1 base at V and 1 base at J, leaving 6 bases unmatched. The CDR3 totals 18 residues. Here the CDR3 reads CASGLAPGLAGAQETQYF. CDR3 coding DNA: TGTGCTAGTGGTTTGGCCCCCGGACTAGCGGGGGCCCAAGAGACCCAGTACTTC.

V and J are TRBV5-4 and TRBJ1-1; perhaps TRBD1 as D (5 bases). The germline gives CDR1 SGHNT, CDR2 YYREEE (reference sequence). The CDR3 covers 12 residues. V lost 0 bases and J 12 bases, leaving 12 bases between the germline ends. CDR3 bases: TGTGCCAGCAGCTTGGTGGACATGGTGCCTTTCTTT. Amino acids: CASSLVDMVPFF.

V usage is TRBV19 and J usage is TRBJ1-2; maybe TRBD1 (5 bases). The V end was cut by 7 bases, the J end by 4 bases, with 10 bases between. The CDR3 totals 12 residues. The germline gives CDR1 LNHDA, CDR2 SQIVND (reference sequence). The DNA of the CDR3 is TGTGCCAGTAATCTGCAGGGCTATGGCTACACCTTC. Translation gives CASNLQGYGYTF.

The chain joins TRBV15 to TRBJ1-5, with 9 bases matching TRBD1. The V and J ends lost 1 base and 0 bases, in that order; junction bases with no gene match: 16. CDR1 LNHNV and CDR2 YYDKDF come from the germline V gene (reference sequence). The CDR3 extends over 21 amino acids. The CDR3, as DNA: TGTGCCACCAGCAGAGTTGGGACAGGGAGAGGGGGAATGCCTAGCAATCAGCCCCAGCATTTT. The encoded protein is CATSRVGTGRGGMPSNQPQHF.

The chain links TRBV7-2 to TRBJ1-5, with 8 bases lining up with TRBD1. After removal of 5 bases from V and 7 bases from J, the junction contained 4 bases not matched to a gene. This CDR3 has 13 residues. Germline V gene lookup returns CDR1 SGHTA and CDR2 FQGNSA. Here the CDR3 reads CASSANRGQPQHF. The CDR3 coding sequence is TGTGCCAGCAGCGCGAACAGGGGGCAGCCCCAGCATTTT.

This chain joins TRBV15 and TRBJ2-7; 8 bases align to TRBD1. Germline CDR1 is LNHNV and CDR2 is YYDKDF (reference sequence). V dropped 3 bases and J dropped 1; count of bases not matched to a gene: 2. The CDR3 has 14 amino acids. CDR3 nucleotide sequence: TGTGCCACCAGCAGGACAGGGGAATCCTACGAGCAGTACTTC. This gives the protein CATSRTGESYEQYF.

This chain links TRBV7-3 with TRBJ2-5; a possible D gene is TRBD1 (6 bases). Trimming stripped 0 bases from V and 4 bases from J, with 9 bases between. CDR3 size: 14 residues. CDR1 and CDR2 from the germline V gene are SGHTA and FQGTGA. The CDR3 sequence: CASSLTGTRETQYF. CDR3 nucleotides: TGTGCCAGCAGCTTAACCGGGACAAGAGAGACCCAGTACTTC.

The chain joins TRBV7-9 to TRBJ2-6, with 10 bases aligning to TRBD1. Germline V gene lookup returns CDR1 SEHNR and CDR2 FQNEAQ (reference sequence). The ends lost 5 bases at V and 3 bases at J; junction bases unmatched: 10. This CDR3 comprises 18 residues. CDR3: CASSLRQGAIGGANVLTF. In DNA, the CDR3 is TGTGCCAGCAGCCTGAGACAGGGGGCAATAGGTGGGGCCAACGTCCTGACTTTC.

This rearrangement joins TRBV19 to TRBJ1-2, with TRBD1 matching over 10 bases. With V trimmed by 10 bases and J by 5 bases, 10 bases remained unmatched. The CDR3 has 14 residues. CDR1 LNHDA and CDR2 SQIVND come from the germline V gene (reference sequence). This CDR3 reads CATKGTGDRYGYTF. In nucleotides, the CDR3 is TGTGCCACCAAGGGGACAGGGGACCGGTATGGCTACACCTTC.

This clone was seen a single time. The J gene is TRBJ2-3, the V gene TRBV29-1; 10 nucleotides match TRBD1. Germline assignment: CDR1 SQVTM and CDR2 ANQGSEA. CDR3 length: 14 residues. After removal of 3 bases from V and 5 bases from J, the junction contained 5 bases not matched to a gene. The DNA of the CDR3 is TGCAGCGTTGATAAGGACAGGGGGTTAGATACGCAGTATTTT. It is translated as CSVDKDRGLDTQYF.

The genes are TRBV5-5 and TRBJ1-2; D ambiguous. CDR1 SGHKS and CDR2 YYEKEE come from the germline V gene (reference sequence). The CDR3 runs 14 residues. The V and J ends lost 0 bases and 7 bases respectively, with 13 bases between them. CDR3 DNA: TGTGCCAGCAGCTTGGCGAATGGATCGGGTGGCTACACCTTC. Its protein product is CASSLANGSGGYTF.

The V gene is TRBV6-5, the J gene TRBJ1-6, with TRBD1 matching over 11 bases. Looked up from germline, CDR1 is MNHEY and CDR2 is SVGAGI. Losses at the gene ends were 4 bases for V and 10 bases for J; bases not matched to a gene: 3. CDR3 length equals 14 residues. CDR3 amino acids: CASSSGTGGSPLHF. The CDR3 DNA is TGTGCCAGCAGTTCCGGGACAGGGGGATCACCCCTCCACTTT.

In the case of this clone: Distinct nucleotide sequences in the sample also encode this CDR3. V and J are TRBV7-3 and TRBJ1-1; maybe TRBD1 (5 bases). The CDR3 is made up of 14 amino acids. The germline V and J ends were trimmed by 2 bases and 1 base, with 8 bases remaining between them. Germline CDR1 SGHTA, CDR2 FQGTGA. CDR3 sequence: CASSLGQGNTEAFF. As DNA, the CDR3 is TGTGCCAGCAGCTTAGGCCAGGGGAACACTGAAGCTTTCTTT.

The V call is TRBV6-2 or TRBV6-3, the J call TRBJ1-1; TRBD1 aligns across 9 bases. The length of the CDR3 is 15 residues. CDR1 MNHEY and CDR2 SVGEGT come from the germline V gene. V was clipped by 4 bases and J by 4 bases; unmatched bases: 7. CDR3 protein: CASSSWTGERTEAFF. CDR3 in DNA: TGTGCCAGCAGTTCCTGGACAGGGGAACGCACTGAAGCTTTCTTT.